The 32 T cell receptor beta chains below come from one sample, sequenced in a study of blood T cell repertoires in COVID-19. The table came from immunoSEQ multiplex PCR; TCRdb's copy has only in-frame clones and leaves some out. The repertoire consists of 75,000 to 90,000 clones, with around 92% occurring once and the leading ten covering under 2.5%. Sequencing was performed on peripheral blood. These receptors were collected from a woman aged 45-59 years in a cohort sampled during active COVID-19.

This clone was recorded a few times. The CDR3 bases are TGCGCCAGCAGCACGGACAGTGCCTCCCATGAAAAACTGTTTTTT. This translates into CASSTDSASHEKLFF. This sequence joins TRBV5-1 and TRBJ1-4, with D possibly TRBD1 on 6 matching bases. The CDR3 runs 15 residues. Deletions cut 4 bases from V and 6 bases from J, with 16 bases between. Germline V gene lookup returns CDR1 SGHRS and CDR2 YFSETQ.

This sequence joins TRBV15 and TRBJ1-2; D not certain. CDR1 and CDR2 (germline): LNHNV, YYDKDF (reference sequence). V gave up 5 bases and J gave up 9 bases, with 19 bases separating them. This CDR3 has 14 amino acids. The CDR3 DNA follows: TGTGCCACCAGCCCGACTCCAAAATATGGTAGCTACACCTTC. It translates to CATSPTPKYGSYTF.

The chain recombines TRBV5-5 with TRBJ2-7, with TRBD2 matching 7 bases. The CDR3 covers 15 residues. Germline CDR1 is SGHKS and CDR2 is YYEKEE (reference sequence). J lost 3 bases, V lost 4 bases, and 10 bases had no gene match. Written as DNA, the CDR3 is TGTGCCAGCAGCCAGAACGGGCGGGGGATCTACGAGCAGTACTTC. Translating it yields CASSQNGRGIYEQYF.

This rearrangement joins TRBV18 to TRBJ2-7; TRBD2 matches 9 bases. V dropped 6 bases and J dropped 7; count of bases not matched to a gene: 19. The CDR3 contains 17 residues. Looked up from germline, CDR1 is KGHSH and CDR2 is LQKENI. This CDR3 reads CASSRLGVAGVRGEQYF. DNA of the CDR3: TGTGCCAGCTCTCGCCTGGGCGTAGCGGGGGTCCGAGGTGAGCAGTACTTC.

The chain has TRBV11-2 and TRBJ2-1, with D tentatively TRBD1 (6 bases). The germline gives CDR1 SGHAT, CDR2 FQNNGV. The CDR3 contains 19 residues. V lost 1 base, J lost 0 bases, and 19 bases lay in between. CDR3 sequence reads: CASSLVTNAGVSSYNEQFF. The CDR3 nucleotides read TGTGCCAGCAGCTTAGTCACCAACGCAGGGGTCAGCTCCTACAATGAGCAGTTCTTC.

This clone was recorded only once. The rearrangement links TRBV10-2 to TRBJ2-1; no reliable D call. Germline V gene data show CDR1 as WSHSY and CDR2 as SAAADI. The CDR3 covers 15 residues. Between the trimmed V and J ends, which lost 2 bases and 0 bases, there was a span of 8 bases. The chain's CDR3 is CASSENYLSYNEQFF. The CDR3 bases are TGCGCCAGCAGTGAGAACTACCTCTCCTACAATGAGCAGTTCTTC.

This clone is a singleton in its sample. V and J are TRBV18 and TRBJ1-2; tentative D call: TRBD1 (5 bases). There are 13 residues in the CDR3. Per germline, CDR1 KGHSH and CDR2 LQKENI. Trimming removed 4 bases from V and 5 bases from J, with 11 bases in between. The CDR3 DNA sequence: TGTGCCAGCTCACTCCAAGGGGATTATGGCTACACCTTC. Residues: CASSLQGDYGYTF.

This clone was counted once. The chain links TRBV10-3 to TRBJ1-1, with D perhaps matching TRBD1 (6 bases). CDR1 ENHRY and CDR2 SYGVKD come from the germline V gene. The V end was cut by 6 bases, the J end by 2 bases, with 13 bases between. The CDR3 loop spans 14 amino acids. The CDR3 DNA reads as TGTGCCATCAGCCACGAAGGGGGAAACACTGAAGCTTTCTTT. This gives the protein CAISHEGGNTEAFF.

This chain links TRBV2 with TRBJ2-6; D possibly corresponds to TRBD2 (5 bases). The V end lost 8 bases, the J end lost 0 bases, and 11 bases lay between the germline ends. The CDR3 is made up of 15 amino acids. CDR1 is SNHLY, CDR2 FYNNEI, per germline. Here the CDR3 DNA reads TGTGCCAGCCAAAATGACTACTCTGGGGCCAACGTCCTGACTTTC. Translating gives CASQNDYSGANVLTF.

The CDR3 reads CASSTGDEGYTF. In DNA, the CDR3 is TGCGCCAGCAGCACCGGAGATGAAGGCTACACCTTC. V and J are TRBV5-1 and TRBJ1-2; D is unclear. Germline V gives CDR1 SGHRS, CDR2 YFSETQ. CDR3 size: 12 residues. Trimming shortened V by 4 bases and J by 8 bases, and 12 bases separated the two germline ends.

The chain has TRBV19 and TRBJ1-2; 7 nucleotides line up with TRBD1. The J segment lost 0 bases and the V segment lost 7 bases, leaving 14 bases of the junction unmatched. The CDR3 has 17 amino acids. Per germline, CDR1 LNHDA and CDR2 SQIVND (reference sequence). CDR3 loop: CASTSQGQPPTNYGYTF. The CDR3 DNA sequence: TGTGCCAGTACCTCACAGGGGCAGCCACCTACTAACTATGGCTACACCTTC.

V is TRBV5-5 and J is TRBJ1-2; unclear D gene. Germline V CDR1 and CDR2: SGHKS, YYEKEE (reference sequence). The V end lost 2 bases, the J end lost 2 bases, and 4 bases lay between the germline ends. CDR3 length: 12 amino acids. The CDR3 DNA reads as TGTGCCAGCAGCTTTCGGAACTATGGCTACACCTTC. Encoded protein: CASSFRNYGYTF.

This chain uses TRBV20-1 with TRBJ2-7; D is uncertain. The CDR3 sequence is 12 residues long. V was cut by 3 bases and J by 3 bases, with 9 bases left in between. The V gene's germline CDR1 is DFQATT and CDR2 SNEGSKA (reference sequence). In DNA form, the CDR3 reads TGCAGTGCTAGTGGGCTAGACTACGAGCAGTACTTC. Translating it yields CSASGLDYEQYF.

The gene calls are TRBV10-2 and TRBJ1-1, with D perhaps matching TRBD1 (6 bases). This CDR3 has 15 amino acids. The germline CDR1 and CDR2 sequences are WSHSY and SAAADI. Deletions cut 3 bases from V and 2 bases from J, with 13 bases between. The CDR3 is CASSDQSRGNTEAFF. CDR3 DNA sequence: TGCGCCAGCAGTGACCAGAGCAGGGGTAACACTGAAGCTTTCTTT.

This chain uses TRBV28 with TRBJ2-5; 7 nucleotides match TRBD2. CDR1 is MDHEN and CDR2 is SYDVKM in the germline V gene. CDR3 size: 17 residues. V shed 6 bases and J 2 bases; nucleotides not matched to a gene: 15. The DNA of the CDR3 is TGTGCCAGCAGGACTAGCCCAAGTCTAGGTCATCAAGAGACCCAGTACTTC. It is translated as CASRTSPSLGHQETQYF.

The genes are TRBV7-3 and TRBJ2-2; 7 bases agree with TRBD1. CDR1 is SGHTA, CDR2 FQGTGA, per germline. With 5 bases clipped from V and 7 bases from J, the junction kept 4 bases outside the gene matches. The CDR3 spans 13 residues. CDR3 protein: CASSTGVDGELFF. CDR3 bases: TGTGCCAGCAGCACAGGGGTTGACGGGGAGCTGTTTTTT. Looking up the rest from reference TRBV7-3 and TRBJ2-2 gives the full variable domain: GAGVSQTPSNKVTEKGKYVELRCDPISGHTALYWYRQSLGQGPEFLIYFQGTGAADDSGLPNDRFFAVRPEGSVSTLKIQRTERGDSAVYLCASSTGVDGELFFGEGSRLTVL.

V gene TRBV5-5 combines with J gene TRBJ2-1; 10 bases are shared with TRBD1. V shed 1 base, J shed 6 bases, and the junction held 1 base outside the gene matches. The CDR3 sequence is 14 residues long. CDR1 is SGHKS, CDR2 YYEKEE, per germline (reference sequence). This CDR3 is CASSLRDRGNEQFF. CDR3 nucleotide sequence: TGTGCCAGCAGCTTGAGGGACAGGGGCAATGAGCAGTTCTTC. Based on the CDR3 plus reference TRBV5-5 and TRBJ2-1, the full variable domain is DAGVTQSPTHLIKTRGQQVTLRCSPISGHKSVSWYQQVLGQGPQFIFQYYEKEERGRGNFPDRFSARQFPNYSSELNVNALLLGDSALYLCASSLRDRGNEQFFGPGTRLTVL.

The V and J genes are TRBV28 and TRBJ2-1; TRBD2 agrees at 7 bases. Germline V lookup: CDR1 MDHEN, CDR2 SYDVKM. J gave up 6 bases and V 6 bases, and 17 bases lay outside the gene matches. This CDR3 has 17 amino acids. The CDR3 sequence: CASRVPSPASGFNEQFF. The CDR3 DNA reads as TGTGCCAGCAGGGTTCCCTCCCCGGCTAGCGGATTCAATGAGCAGTTCTTC.

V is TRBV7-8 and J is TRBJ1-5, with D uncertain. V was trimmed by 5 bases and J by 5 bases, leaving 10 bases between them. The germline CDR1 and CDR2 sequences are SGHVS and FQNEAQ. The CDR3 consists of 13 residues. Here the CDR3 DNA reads TGTGCCAGCAGCCCCGCCCCAGATCAGCCCCAGCATTTT. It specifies CASSPAPDQPQHF. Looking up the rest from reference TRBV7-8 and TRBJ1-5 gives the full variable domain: GAGVSQSPRYKVAKRGQDVALRCDPISGHVSLFWYQQALGQGPEFLTYFQNEAQLDKSGLPSDRFFAERPEGSVSTLKIQRTQQEDSAVYLCASSPAPDQPQHFGDGTRLSIL.

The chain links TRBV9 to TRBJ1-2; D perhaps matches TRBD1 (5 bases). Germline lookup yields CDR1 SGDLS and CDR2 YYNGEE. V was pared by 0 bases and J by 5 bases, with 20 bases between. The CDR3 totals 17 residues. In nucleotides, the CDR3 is TGTGCCAGCAGCGTAGGCGCAGGGCCCTTAGGGAATTATGGCTACACCTTC. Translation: CASSVGAGPLGNYGYTF.

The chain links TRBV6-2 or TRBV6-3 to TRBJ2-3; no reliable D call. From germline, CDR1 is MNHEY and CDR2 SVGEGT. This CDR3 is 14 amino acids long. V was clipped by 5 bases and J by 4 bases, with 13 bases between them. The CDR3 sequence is CASSATRPADTQYF. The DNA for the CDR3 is TGTGCCAGCAGTGCAACGCGGCCGGCAGATACGCAGTATTTT.

The CDR3 sequence: CASSNRRTEGGRAQETQYF. The CDR3 DNA reads TGTGCCAGCAGCAATCGCCGTACCGAGGGCGGGAGGGCACAAGAGACCCAGTACTTC. The V and J genes are TRBV21-1 and TRBJ2-5; the DNA was not used to check the table's D call, TRBD2. TRBV21-1 is labeled a pseudogene. This CDR3 is built from 19 residues.

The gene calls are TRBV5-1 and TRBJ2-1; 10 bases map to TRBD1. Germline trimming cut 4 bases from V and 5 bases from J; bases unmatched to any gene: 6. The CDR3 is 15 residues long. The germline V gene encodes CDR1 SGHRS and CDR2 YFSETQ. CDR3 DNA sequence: TGCGCCAGCAGCCCCGGACAGGGGGGGCACAATGAGCAGTTCTTC. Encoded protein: CASSPGQGGHNEQFF. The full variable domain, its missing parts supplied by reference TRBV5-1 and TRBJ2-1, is KAGVTQTPRYLIKTRGQQVTLSCSPISGHRSVSWYQQTPGQGLQFLFEYFSETQRNKGNFPGRFSGRQFSNSRSEMNVSTLELGDSALYLCASSPGQGGHNEQFFGPGTRLTVL.

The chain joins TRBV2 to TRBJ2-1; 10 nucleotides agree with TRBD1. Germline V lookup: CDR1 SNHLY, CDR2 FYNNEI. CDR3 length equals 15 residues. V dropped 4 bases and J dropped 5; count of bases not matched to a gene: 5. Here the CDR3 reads CASSAEGQGNNEQFF. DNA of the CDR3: TGTGCCAGCAGTGCAGAGGGACAGGGGAACAATGAGCAGTTCTTC. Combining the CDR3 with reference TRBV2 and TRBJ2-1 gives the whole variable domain EPEVTQTPSHQVTQMGQEVILRCVPISNHLYFYWYRQILGQKVEFLVSFYNNEISEKSEIFDDQFSVERPDGSNFTLKIRSTKLEDSAMYFCASSAEGQGNNEQFFGPGTRLTVL.

The CDR3 loop is CASSARTGGGYTF. CDR3 in DNA: TGTGCCAGCAGCGCTAGGACAGGGGGTGGCTACACCTTC. J is TRBJ1-2 and V is TRBV11-2; 10 nucleotides match TRBD1. The CDR3 is 13 amino acids. V lost 5 bases and J lost 7; bases outside the gene matches: 4. Germline V lookup: CDR1 SGHAT, CDR2 FQNNGV.

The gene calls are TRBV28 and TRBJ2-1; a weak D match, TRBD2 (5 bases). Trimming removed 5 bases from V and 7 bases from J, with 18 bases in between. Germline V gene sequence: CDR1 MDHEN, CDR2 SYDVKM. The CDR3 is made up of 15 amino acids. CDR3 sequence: CASSLPGRAGNEQFF. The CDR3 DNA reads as TGTGCCAGCAGTCTTCCTGGTAGGGCGGGTAATGAGCAGTTCTTC.

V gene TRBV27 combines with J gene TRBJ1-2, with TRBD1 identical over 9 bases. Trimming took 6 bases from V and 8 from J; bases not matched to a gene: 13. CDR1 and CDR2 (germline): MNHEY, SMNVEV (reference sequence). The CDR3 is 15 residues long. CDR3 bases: TGTGCCAGCAGCCCCATCACGGGACAGGGTGAGGGCTACACCTTC. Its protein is CASSPITGQGEGYTF.

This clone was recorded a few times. The CDR3 protein is CASRKNTGEKGYTF. In DNA, the CDR3 is TGTGCCAGCAGGAAGAACACAGGGGAAAAGGGCTACACCTTC. The V gene is TRBV6-5, the J gene TRBJ1-2, with 7 bases that match TRBD1. CDR1 and CDR2 from the germline V gene are MNHEY and SVGAGI. Losses at the gene ends were 6 bases for V and 8 bases for J; bases not matched to a gene: 12. The CDR3 consists of 14 residues.

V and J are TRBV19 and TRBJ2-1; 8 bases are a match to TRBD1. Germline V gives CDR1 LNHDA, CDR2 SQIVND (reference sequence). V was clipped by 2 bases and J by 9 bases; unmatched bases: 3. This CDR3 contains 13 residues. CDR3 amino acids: CASSIPDRVEQFF. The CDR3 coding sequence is TGTGCCAGTAGTATACCGGACAGGGTTGAGCAGTTCTTC. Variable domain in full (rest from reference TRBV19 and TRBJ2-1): DGGITQSPKYLFRKEGQNVTLSCEQNLNHDAMYWYRQDPGQGLRLIYYSQIVNDFQKGDIAEGYSVSREKKESFPLTVTSAQKNPTAFYLCASSIPDRVEQFFGPGTRLTVL.

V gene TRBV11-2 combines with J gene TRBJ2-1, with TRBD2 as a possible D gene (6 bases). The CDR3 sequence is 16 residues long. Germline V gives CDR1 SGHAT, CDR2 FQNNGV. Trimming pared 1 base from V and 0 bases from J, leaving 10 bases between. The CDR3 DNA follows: TGTGCCAGCAGCTTAGGAGCTAGCGCCTCCTACAATGAGCAGTTCTTC. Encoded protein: CASSLGASASYNEQFF.

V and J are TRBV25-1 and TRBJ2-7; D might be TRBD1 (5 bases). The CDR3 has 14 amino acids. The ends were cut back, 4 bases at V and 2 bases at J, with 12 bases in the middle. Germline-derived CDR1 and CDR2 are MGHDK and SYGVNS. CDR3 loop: CASSARQGAYEQYF. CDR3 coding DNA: TGTGCCAGCAGTGCTAGGCAGGGTGCCTACGAGCAGTACTTC.

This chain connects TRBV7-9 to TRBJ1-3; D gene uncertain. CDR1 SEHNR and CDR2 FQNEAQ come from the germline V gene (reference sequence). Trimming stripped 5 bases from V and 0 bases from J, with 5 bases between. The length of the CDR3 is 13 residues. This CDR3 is CASSTSSGNTIYF. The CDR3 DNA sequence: TGTGCCAGCAGCACGAGCTCTGGAAACACCATATATTTT. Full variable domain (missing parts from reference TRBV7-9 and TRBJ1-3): DTGVSQNPRHKITKRGQNVTFRCDPISEHNRLYWYRQTLGQGPEFLTYFQNEAQLEKSRLLSDRFSAERPKGSFSTLEIQRTEQGDSAMYLCASSTSSGNTIYFGEGSWLTVV.